This TCR beta chain was found in a study of breast tumors, draining lymph nodes, adjacent tissues. Trimming shortened V by 1 base and J by 4 bases, and 8 bases separated the two germline ends. This CDR3 has 14 amino acids. Germline CDR1 SGHAT, CDR2 FQNNGV. Study-wide results and limits: The data were judged consistent with most tumor T cells coming from lymph node and expanding in tumor. Tumor TCR diversity was below lymph nodes but above nontumor tissue. Compared with basal-like, luminal-like tumors shared significantly more repertoire with nontumor tissue. The lymph node origin of tumor T cells was framed as consistent with a hypothesis, not demonstrated.

Breast cancer patients provided tissue from their axillary draining lymph nodes. TCRdb fed the multiplex PCR reads into MiXCR, producing one record per CDR3 protein. The table records approximately 130,000 distinct CDR3 sequences, roughly 20% of them present only once. This clonotype was seen repeatedly, ten times or more. Its antigen is not known. The source of this sequence is a female donor with breast cancer. Some clones in this sample may be carry-over from other donors' samples. The genes are TRBV11-2 and TRBJ1-3; D ambiguous. Sequencing used axillary lymph node tissue. CDR3 DNA: TGTGCCAGCAGCTTAGCGATCGGGGGAAACACCATATATTTT. It codes for CASSLAIGGNTIYF.